Following are 17 T cell receptor beta chains from one sample sequenced in a study of technical replicates of blood from a few donors. Sequencing used immunoSEQ multiplex PCR; TCRdb keeps in-frame clones, though not all of them. In the table there are about 15,000 clones, under 90% of which are singletons. Sequencing was done on a sample of PBMCs. The receptors here all came from a human donor in good health. Some clones in this sample may be carry-over from other donors' samples.

The V and J genes are TRBV6-5 and TRBJ2-1; TRBD1 matches 9 bases. Germline CDR1 reads MNHEY; CDR2 reads SVGAGI. The CDR3 is made up of 15 amino acids. The V gene end was trimmed by 7 bases and the J gene end by 5 bases; junction bases not matched to a gene: 9. Here the CDR3 reads CASNDRDRAHNEQFF. The CDR3 coding sequence is TGTGCCAGCAATGACCGGGACAGGGCCCACAATGAGCAGTTCTTC.

The gene calls are TRBV6-5 and TRBJ1-5; 11 bases fit TRBD1. Looked up from germline, CDR1 is MNHEY and CDR2 is SVGAGI. The J segment lost 5 bases and the V segment lost 3 bases, leaving 3 bases of the junction unmatched. This CDR3 comprises 15 residues. The CDR3 nucleotides are TGTGCCAGCAGTTATGGACAGGGGGCTGATCAGCCCCAGCATTTT. Its translation is CASSYGQGADQPQHF.

The chain couples TRBV10-1 to TRBJ2-1, with TRBD2 matching over 8 bases. Trimming took 4 bases from V and 4 from J; bases not matched to a gene: 6. The CDR3 spans 15 residues. Germline V gene lookup returns CDR1 WNHNN and CDR2 SYGVQD (reference sequence). In DNA, the CDR3 is TGCGCCAGCAGTGTAGCTAGCGGGCCTTACAATGAGCAGTTCTTC. Residues: CASSVASGPYNEQFF.

V is TRBV25-1 and J is TRBJ2-5; TRBD1 might be the D (5 bases). The V end lost 2 bases, the J end lost 4 bases, and 14 bases lay between the germline ends. Germline values: CDR1 MGHDK, CDR2 SYGVNS. CDR3 length: 15 amino acids. The CDR3 region is CASSEGAGSIETQYF. CDR3 nucleotides: TGTGCCAGCAGTGAAGGGGCAGGGTCCATAGAGACCCAGTACTTC.

V gene TRBV27 combines with J gene TRBJ2-7, with a tentative D call TRBD2 (5 bases). Germline CDR1 reads MNHEY; CDR2 reads SMNVEV (reference sequence). The ends were cut back, 7 bases at V and 3 bases at J, with 16 bases in the middle. This CDR3 is built from 14 residues. This CDR3 reads CASTAQVGGYEQYF. The CDR3 bases are TGTGCCAGCACCGCCCAGGTTGGAGGCTACGAGCAGTACTTC.

The chain carries TRBV5-3 and TRBJ2-1; TRBD2 agrees at 8 bases. TRBV5-3 is an ORF, with its function uncertain. The junction had 7 bases not matched to a gene; V was cut back by 2 bases and J by 3 bases. This CDR3 has 16 amino acids. CDR3 DNA: TGTGCCAGAAGCTTCACTAGCGGCCTCCTCTACAATGAGCAGTTCTTC. It encodes CARSFTSGLLYNEQFF.

This chain joins TRBV19 and TRBJ1-1; D perhaps matches TRBD1 (6 bases). CDR3 length equals 14 residues. Germline V gene data show CDR1 as LNHDA and CDR2 as SQIVND (reference sequence). Trimming removed 9 bases from V and 6 bases from J, with 20 bases in between. DNA for the CDR3: TGTGCCAGCACCTTCGGGGGGCTGGGATCTGAAGCTTTCTTT. Amino acid sequence: CASTFGGLGSEAFF.

The chain employs TRBV7-3 and TRBJ2-7; 9 bases align to TRBD2. Germline CDR1 SGHTA, CDR2 FQGTGA. V shed 5 bases and J 4 bases; nucleotides not matched to a gene: 15. This CDR3 comprises 17 residues. CDR3 residues: CASSEGPSGDGAYEQYF. CDR3 nucleotides: TGTGCCAGCAGCGAAGGGCCTAGCGGGGACGGGGCTTACGAGCAGTACTTC.

This rearrangement joins TRBV11-2 to TRBJ2-5, with 11 bases identical to TRBD2. The CDR3 has 17 residues. CDR1 SGHAT and CDR2 FQNNGV come from the germline V gene. The trim removed 5 bases at V and 2 bases at J, leaving 10 bases unmatched. CDR3 sequence: CASSHREGLADQETQYF. The CDR3, as DNA: TGTGCCAGCAGCCACCGGGAGGGACTAGCGGATCAAGAGACCCAGTACTTC.

This clone has more than one count but fewer than ten. V usage is TRBV7-6 and J usage is TRBJ1-1; D unresolved. This CDR3 is built from 14 residues. With 0 bases removed from V and 0 bases from J, the gap between germline ends came to 5 bases. The germline gives CDR1 SGHVS, CDR2 FNYEAQ. The chain's CDR3 is CASSLARVNTEAFF. The CDR3 DNA reads TGTGCCAGCAGCTTAGCGCGGGTGAACACTGAAGCTTTCTTT.

The chain links TRBV11-2 to TRBJ2-7; TRBD2 matches 8 bases. The V gene end was trimmed by 6 bases and the J gene end by 3 bases; junction bases not matched to a gene: 10. The germline CDR1 and CDR2 sequences are SGHAT and FQNNGV. The CDR3 has 15 residues. The CDR3 DNA reads as TGTGCCAGCAGACCAACGCTCCTAGCGGGCTACGAGCAGTACTTC. This gives the protein CASRPTLLAGYEQYF.

In its sample, this clone was seen once. The V call is TRBV2, the J call TRBJ2-5; no reliable D call. Germline V gene data show CDR1 as SNHLY and CDR2 as FYNNEI. The CDR3 is 17 amino acids. Trimming pared 3 bases from V and 3 bases from J, leaving 20 bases between. Here the CDR3 reads CASSDIFKTAAKETQYF. The CDR3, as DNA: TGTGCCAGCAGTGATATTTTTAAAACGGCAGCGAAAGAGACCCAGTACTTC. Using reference TRBV2 and TRBJ2-5 for the parts outside the CDR3, the full variable domain is EPEVTQTPSHQVTQMGQEVILRCVPISNHLYFYWYRQILGQKVEFLVSFYNNEISEKSEIFDDQFSVERPDGSNFTLKIRSTKLEDSAMYFCASSDIFKTAAKETQYFGPGTRLLVL.

V gene TRBV9 combines with J gene TRBJ2-1; perhaps TRBD2 as D (5 bases). CDR3 length: 14 amino acids. V lost 6 bases and J 6 bases, leaving 16 bases between the germline ends. The germline V gene has CDR1 SGDLS and CDR2 YYNGEE. CDR3 in amino acids: CASTLGPDSNEQFF. CDR3 nucleotides: TGTGCCAGCACCCTAGGCCCGGACTCCAATGAGCAGTTCTTC.

This clone came up a few times. V gene TRBV19 combines with J gene TRBJ2-1, with 12 positions matching TRBD2. V lost 6 bases and J lost 14; bases outside the gene matches: 5. The CDR3 length is 12 residues. Germline CDR1 reads LNHDA; CDR2 reads SQIVND (reference sequence). The CDR3 reads CASRGLAGLKFF. As DNA, the CDR3 is TGTGCCAGTAGGGGACTAGCGGGCCTCAAGTTCTTC.

The chain couples TRBV27 to TRBJ2-1; D is ambiguous. V shed 4 bases and J shed 7 bases, with 14 bases lying between them. The CDR3 is 14 amino acids. Germline CDR1 and CDR2: MNHEY and SMNVEV (reference sequence). DNA for the CDR3: TGTGCCAGCAGTTCCCAATACGAGGCGAATGAGCAGTTCTTC. This gives the protein CASSSQYEANEQFF.

The chain recombines TRBV6-5 with TRBJ1-1, with TRBD1 as a possible D gene (6 bases). Trimming removed 4 bases from V and 7 bases from J, with 7 bases in between. Germline CDR1 is MNHEY and CDR2 is SVGAGI. There are 11 residues in the CDR3. The CDR3: CASSWGREAFF. As DNA, the CDR3 is TGTGCCAGCAGTTGGGGGCGTGAAGCTTTCTTT.

With regard to this clone: One end of the junction is discordant with germline, which a read error may explain. The V and J genes are TRBV7-9 and TRBJ2-7, with 7 bases aligning to TRBD2. Germline assignment: CDR1 SEHNR and CDR2 FQNEAQ (reference sequence). The CDR3 is made up of 14 amino acids. DNA for the CDR3: TGTGCCTGCAGCTTACGGGGGGTTCCCGGCGAGCAGTACTTC. Translated: CACSLRGVPGEQYF.